A single sample is the source of the 15 T cell receptor beta chains below, sequenced in a study of T cells after yellow fever vaccination. TCRdb reprocessed the 5' RACE reads via MiXCR and lists one record per CDR3 protein. Of some 160,000 distinct CDR3 sequences listed, roughly 9% are singletons. The source material was CD8+ T cells sorted from PBMCs, sampled 45 days after the yellow fever booster vaccination. These receptors originate from a man aged 18 to 29 who received the YFV17D yellow fever vaccine.

The chain recombines TRBV19 with TRBJ1-1, with D unresolved. CDR3 size: 13 residues. Trimming stripped 4 bases from V and 1 base from J, with 7 bases between. Germline CDR1 LNHDA, CDR2 SQIVND (reference sequence). The CDR3: CASSRQRNTEAFF. Written as DNA, the CDR3 is TGTGCCAGTAGTAGGCAGAGGAACACTGAAGCTTTCTTT.

The V and J genes are TRBV7-9 and TRBJ1-2; no clear D gene. This CDR3 spans 13 amino acids. Per the germline V gene, CDR1 is SEHNR and CDR2 is FQNEAQ (reference sequence). Trimming removed 3 bases from V and 1 base from J, with 6 bases in between. The CDR3 bases are TGTGCCAGCAGCTTTCGTCGTAACTATGGCTACACCTTC. Its translation: CASSFRRNYGYTF.

Ten or more counts support this clonotype. The J gene is TRBJ2-2, the V gene TRBV6-5; no definite D call. The CDR3 length is 12 residues. Trimming removed 8 bases from V and 8 bases from J, with 12 bases in between. Germline CDR1 and CDR2: MNHEY and SVGAGI. CDR3 residues: CASSSPGGELFF. Here the CDR3 DNA reads TGTGCCAGCTCTTCACCTGGGGGGGAGCTGTTTTTT.

V is TRBV7-9 and J is TRBJ2-7, with D possibly TRBD2 on 7 matching bases. CDR1 and CDR2 from the germline V gene are SEHNR and FQNEAQ (reference sequence). The CDR3 consists of 16 residues. Trimming stripped 5 bases from V and 0 bases from J, with 17 bases between. CDR3 amino acids: CASSPTGGGHSYEQYF. CDR3 bases: TGTGCCAGCAGCCCTACTGGCGGGGGCCACTCCTACGAGCAGTACTTC. The entire variable domain, with the rest obtained from reference TRBV7-9 and TRBJ2-7, is as follows: DTGVSQNPRHKITKRGQNVTFRCDPISEHNRLYWYRQTLGQGPEFLTYFQNEAQLEKSRLLSDRFSAERPKGSFSTLEIQRTEQGDSAMYLCASSPTGGGHSYEQYFGPGTRLTVT.

This clonotype was counted a few times. The chain joins TRBV10-2 to TRBJ2-7; maybe TRBD2 (5 bases). V shed 6 bases and J shed 0 bases, with 9 bases lying between them. This CDR3 region has 13 residues. In germline, CDR1 is WSHSY, CDR2 SAAADI. In nucleotides, the CDR3 is TGCGCCAGCAGGATCGGGGTCTCCTACGAGCAGTACTTC. As protein: CASRIGVSYEQYF.

The chain employs TRBV12-3 or TRBV12-4 and TRBJ2-2; D might be TRBD1 (5 bases). The V end was cut by 3 bases, the J end by 6 bases, with 11 bases between. The CDR3 totals 14 residues. The CDR3 DNA reads as TGTGCCAGCAGTTTTAAGGGGTGGGCCGGGGAGCTGTTTTTT. It is translated as CASSFKGWAGELFF.

This clonotype was recorded many times. The V and J genes are TRBV18 and TRBJ2-2, with 9 bases identical to TRBD1. Germline CDR1 and CDR2: KGHSH and LQKENI. The CDR3 loop spans 16 amino acids. V gave up 3 bases and J gave up 2 bases; unmatched junction bases: 4. The CDR3 coding sequence is TGTGCCAGCTCACCTCCGGGACAGGGAAACACCGGGGAGCTGTTTTTT. It is translated as CASSPPGQGNTGELFF.

The J gene is TRBJ2-3, the V gene TRBV29-1; TRBD2 agrees at 9 bases. The germline CDR1 and CDR2 sequences are SQVTM and ANQGSEA. J lost 0 bases, V lost 2 bases, and 6 bases had no gene match. The CDR3 consists of 16 residues. The CDR3 protein is CSVEMSGGPSTDTQYF. For the CDR3, the DNA is TGCAGCGTTGAAATGAGCGGGGGGCCCAGCACAGATACGCAGTATTTT.

The chain couples TRBV4-1 to TRBJ1-4, with 9 bases aligning to TRBD1. CDR3 length: 16 residues. The V gene end was trimmed by 1 base and the J gene end by 0 bases; junction bases not matched to a gene: 0. Germline V gene data show CDR1 as MGHRA and CDR2 as YSYEKL. CDR3 amino acids: CASSQGDRATNEKLFF. The CDR3 DNA reads TGCGCCAGCAGCCAAGGGGACAGGGCAACTAATGAAAAACTGTTTTTT.

V is TRBV19 and J is TRBJ1-5, with unresolved D. This CDR3 comprises 16 residues. Between the trimmed V and J ends, which lost 3 bases and 7 bases, there was a span of 19 bases. From germline, CDR1 is LNHDA and CDR2 SQIVND (reference sequence). In DNA form, the CDR3 reads TGTGCCAGTAGTATTTCATTGGGTCAGCCCCAGCAGCCCCAGCATTTT. Translating gives CASSISLGQPQQPQHF. The full variable domain, rest sourced from reference TRBV19 and TRBJ1-5, is DGGITQSPKYLFRKEGQNVTLSCEQNLNHDAMYWYRQDPGQGLRLIYYSQIVNDFQKGDIAEGYSVSREKKESFPLTVTSAQKNPTAFYLCASSISLGQPQQPQHFGDGTRLSIL.

This clonotype was seen a handful of times. This rearrangement joins TRBV12-3 or TRBV12-4 to TRBJ2-1; no clear D gene. The CDR3 has 14 amino acids. Trimming pared 5 bases from V and 5 bases from J, leaving 13 bases between. This chain's CDR3 is CASSTFVMNNEQFF. CDR3 coding DNA: TGTGCCAGCAGTACGTTTGTGATGAACAATGAGCAGTTCTTC.

This clonotype was seen repeatedly, ten times or more. V gene TRBV4-1 combines with J gene TRBJ2-7; TRBD1 matches 8 bases. The CDR3 contains 15 residues. Germline loops: CDR1 MGHRA, CDR2 YSYEKL. V lost 6 bases to trimming and J lost 2 bases; unmatched junction nucleotides: 9. The CDR3 spells CASRYTGTGAYEQYF. The CDR3 coding sequence is TGCGCCAGCAGATACACCGGGACAGGTGCCTACGAGCAGTACTTC.

The V gene is TRBV7-9, the J gene TRBJ2-7, with TRBD1 matching over 7 bases. The trim removed 5 bases at V and 3 bases at J, leaving 4 bases unmatched. This CDR3 region has 13 residues. Germline V gene lookup returns CDR1 SEHNR and CDR2 FQNEAQ (reference sequence). The CDR3: CASSTHRGYEQYF. The CDR3 DNA reads TGTGCCAGCAGCACACACAGGGGCTACGAGCAGTACTTC.

This clonotype has a handful of counts. The V call is TRBV4-3, the J call TRBJ1-2, with D possibly matching TRBD1 (5 bases). V lost 5 bases, J lost 3 bases, and 13 bases lay in between. This CDR3 has 14 residues. In germline, CDR1 is LGHNA, CDR2 YSLEER. Here the CDR3 reads CASSIRDGDYGYTF. The CDR3 DNA reads as TGCGCCAGCAGCATCCGGGACGGAGACTATGGCTACACCTTC.

J is TRBJ2-4 and V is TRBV12-3 or TRBV12-4; 11 nucleotides align to TRBD2. V lost 6 bases, J lost 0 bases, and 7 bases stayed unmatched. The CDR3 is 17 amino acids. The CDR3 DNA follows: TGTGCCAGCAGCCCGATAGCGGGGGGGGTAGCCAAAAACATTCAGTACTTC. It encodes CASSPIAGGVAKNIQYF.